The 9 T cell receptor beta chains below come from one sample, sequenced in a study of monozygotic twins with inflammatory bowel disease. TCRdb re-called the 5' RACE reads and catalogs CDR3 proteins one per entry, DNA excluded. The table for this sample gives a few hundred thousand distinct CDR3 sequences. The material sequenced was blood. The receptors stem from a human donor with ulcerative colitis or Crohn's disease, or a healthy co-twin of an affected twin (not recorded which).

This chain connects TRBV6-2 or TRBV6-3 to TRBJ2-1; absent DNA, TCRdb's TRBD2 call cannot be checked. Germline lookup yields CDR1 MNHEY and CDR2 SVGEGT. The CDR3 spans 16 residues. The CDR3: CASSPLLAGGPNEQFF.

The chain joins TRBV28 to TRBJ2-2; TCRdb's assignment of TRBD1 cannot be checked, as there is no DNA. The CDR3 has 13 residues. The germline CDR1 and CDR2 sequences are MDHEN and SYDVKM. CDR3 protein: CASSLPGTGELFF.

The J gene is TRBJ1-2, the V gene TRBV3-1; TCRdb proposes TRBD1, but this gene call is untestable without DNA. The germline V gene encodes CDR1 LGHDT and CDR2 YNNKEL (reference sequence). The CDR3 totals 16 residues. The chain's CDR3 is CASSQDARGLGYGYTF.

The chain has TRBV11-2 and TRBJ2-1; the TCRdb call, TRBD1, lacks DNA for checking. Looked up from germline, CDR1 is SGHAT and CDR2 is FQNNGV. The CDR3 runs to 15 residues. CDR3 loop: CASSFYRQFYSEQFF.

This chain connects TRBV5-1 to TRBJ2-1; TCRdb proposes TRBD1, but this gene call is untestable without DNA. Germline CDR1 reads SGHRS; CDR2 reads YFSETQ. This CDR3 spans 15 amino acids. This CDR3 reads CASSYPMYRADEQFF.

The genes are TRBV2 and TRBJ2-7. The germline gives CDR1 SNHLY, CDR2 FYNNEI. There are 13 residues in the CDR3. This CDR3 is CASRAGGSYEQYF.

The chain's CDR3 is CASSYSGSGRADEQFF. The chain combines TRBV6-5 with TRBJ2-1; checking the TCRdb D call of TRBD2 is not possible without DNA. Germline V lookup: CDR1 MNHEY, CDR2 SVGAGI. The CDR3 length is 16 residues.

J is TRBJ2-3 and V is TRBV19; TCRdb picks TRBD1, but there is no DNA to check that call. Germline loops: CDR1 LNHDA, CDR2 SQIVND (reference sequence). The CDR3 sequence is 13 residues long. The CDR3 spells CATLRQGTDTQYF.

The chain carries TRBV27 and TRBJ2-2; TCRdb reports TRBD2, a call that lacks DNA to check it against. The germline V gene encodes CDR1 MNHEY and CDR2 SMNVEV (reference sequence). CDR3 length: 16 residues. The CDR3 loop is CASSLGSLHNTGELFF.